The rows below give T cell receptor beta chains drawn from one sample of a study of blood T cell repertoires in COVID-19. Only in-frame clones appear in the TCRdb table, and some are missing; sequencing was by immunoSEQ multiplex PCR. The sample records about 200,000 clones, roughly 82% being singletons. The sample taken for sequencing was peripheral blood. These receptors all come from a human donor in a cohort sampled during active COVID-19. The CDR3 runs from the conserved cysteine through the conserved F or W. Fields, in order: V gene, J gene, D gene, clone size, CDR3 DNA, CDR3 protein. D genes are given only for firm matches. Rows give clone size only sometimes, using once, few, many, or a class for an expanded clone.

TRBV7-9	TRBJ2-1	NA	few	TGTGCCAGCAGCCCGGCCGGGACTCGCCTCAATGAGCAGTTCTTC	CASSPAGTRLNEQFF
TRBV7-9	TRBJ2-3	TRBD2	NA	TGTGCCAGCAGCTTAACCGCGGGAGCGCTGGGAGATACGCAGTATTTT	CASSLTAGALGDTQYF
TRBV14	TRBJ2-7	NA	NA	TGTGCCAGCAGCCAAGACATGTTCGCGGGGGAGCAGTACTTC	CASSQDMFAGEQYF
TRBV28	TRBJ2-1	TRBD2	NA	TGTGCCAGCAGCTTACTTGGGACTAGCGGGTTCTTC	CASSLLGTSGFF
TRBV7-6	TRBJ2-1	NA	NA	TGTGCCAGCAGCCCCCACAGCGGCTACAATGAGCAGTTCTTC	CASSPHSGYNEQFF
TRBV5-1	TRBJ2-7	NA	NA	TGCGCCAGCAGCGAGCAGGGGGGACCCTACGAGCAGTACTTC	CASSEQGGPYEQYF
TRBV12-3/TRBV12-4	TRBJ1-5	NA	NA	TGTGCCAGCAGTCAGGGGACCAATCAGCCCCAGCATTTT	CASSQGTNQPQHF
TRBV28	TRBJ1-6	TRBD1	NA	TGTGCCAGCAGTTCGCCCCCGGGACAGCCCTATAATTCACCCCTCCACTTT	CASSSPPGQPYNSPLHF
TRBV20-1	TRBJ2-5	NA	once	TGCAGTGCCAAAAAAGAGACCCAGTACTTC	CSAKKETQYF
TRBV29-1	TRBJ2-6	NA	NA	TGCAGCGTTAGCAAGGACAGCTCTGGGGCCAACGTCCTGACTTTC	CSVSKDSSGANVLTF
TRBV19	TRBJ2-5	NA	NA	TGTGCCAGTAGTACGCGCAGGGATGAGACCCAGTACTTC	CASSTRRDETQYF
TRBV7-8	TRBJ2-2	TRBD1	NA	TGTGCCAGCAGCGGGGACAGGGGGTGGACCGGGGAGCTGTTTTTT	CASSGDRGWTGELFF
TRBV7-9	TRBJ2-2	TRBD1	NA	TGTGCCAGCAGCCCGGGACAGACTAACACCGGGGAGCTGTTTTTT	CASSPGQTNTGELFF
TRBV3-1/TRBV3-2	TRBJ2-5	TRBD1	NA	TGTGCCAGCAGCCAAGTGCAGGGGGTGGGAGAGACCCAGTACTTC	CASSQVQGVGETQYF
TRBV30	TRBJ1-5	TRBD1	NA	TGTGCCTGGGGGACAGGGAAAAGGCCCCAGCATTTT	CAWGTGKRPQHF
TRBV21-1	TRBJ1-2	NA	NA	TGTGCCAGCAGGACAGAGCACTATGGCTACACCTTC	CASRTEHYGYTF
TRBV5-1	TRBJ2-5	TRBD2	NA	TGCGCCAGCAGCCCGGGGGGACTAGAAGAGACCCAGTACTTC	CASSPGGLEETQYF
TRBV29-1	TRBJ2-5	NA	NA	TGCAGCGTTGAAGGATCGGGCAGGGACACAGAGACCCAGTACTTC	CSVEGSGRDTETQYF
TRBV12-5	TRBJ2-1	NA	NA	TGTGCTAGTGGTTTGGCGGCCTCCGGGACATTCTCCTACAATGAGCAGTTCTTC	CASGLAASGTFSYNEQFF
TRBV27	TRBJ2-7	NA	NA	TGTGCCAGCCGTGATGGGGCGGGGCTAGGGGTAGGCGAGCAGTACTTC	CASRDGAGLGVGEQYF
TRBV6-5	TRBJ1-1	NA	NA	TGTGCCAGCAGTTACGGCGCACCCGAGAGGAGTGAAGCTTTCTTT	CASSYGAPERSEAFF
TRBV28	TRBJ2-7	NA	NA	TGTGCCAGCAGTTTGAGACAAGGCTACGAGCAGTACTTC	CASSLRQGYEQYF
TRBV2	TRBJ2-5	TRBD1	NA	TGTGCCAGCATTGGACAGGGGAAGCGGCGAGAGACCCAGTACTTC	CASIGQGKRRETQYF
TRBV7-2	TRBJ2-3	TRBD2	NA	TGTGCCAGCAGCCCCTTCGGACTAGCGGGAGGGAGCACAGATACGCAGTATTTT	CASSPFGLAGGSTDTQYF
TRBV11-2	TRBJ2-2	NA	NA	TGTGCCAGCAGCTTAAATGTAGCGGTTTCCGGGGAGCTGTTTTTT	CASSLNVAVSGELFF
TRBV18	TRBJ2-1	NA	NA	TGTGCCAGCTCACTGGACAGAACAGACAATGAGCAGTTCTTC	CASSLDRTDNEQFF
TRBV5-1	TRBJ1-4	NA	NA	TGCGCCAGCAGATTCCTCGTTTCGGATGAAAAACTGTTTTTT	CASRFLVSDEKLFF
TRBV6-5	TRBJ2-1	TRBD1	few	TGTGCCAGCAGGAGGGGACAGGGGGCAAATGAGCAGTTCTTC	CASRRGQGANEQFF
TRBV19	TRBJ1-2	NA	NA	TGTGCCAGTACCGATACCTCGGGTCCCAACTATGGCTACACCTTC	CASTDTSGPNYGYTF
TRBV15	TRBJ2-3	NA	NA	TGTGCCACCAGGAGGGGAGGTACGCAGTATTTT	CATRRGGTQYF
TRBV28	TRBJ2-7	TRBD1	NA	TGTGCCAGCAGTTTTCGCGGGACAGGGTCCTACGAGCAGTACTTC	CASSFRGTGSYEQYF
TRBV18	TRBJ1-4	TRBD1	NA	TGTGCCAGCTCACCAATAGAGGGACAGGGACTGTTTTTT	CASSPIEGQGLFF
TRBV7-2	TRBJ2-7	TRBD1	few	TGTGCCAGCAGCATGACAGCGGGACAGGGCTACGAGCAGTACTTC	CASSMTAGQGYEQYF
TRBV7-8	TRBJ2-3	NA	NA	TGTGCCAGCAGCTTCCCTGGGTTGACTAGCACAGATACGCAGTATTTT	CASSFPGLTSTDTQYF
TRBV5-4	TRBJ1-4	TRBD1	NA	TGTGCCAGCAGCTCCGGGACAGTTGGGACTAATGAAAAACTGTTTTTT	CASSSGTVGTNEKLFF
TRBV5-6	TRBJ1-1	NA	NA	TGTGCCAGCAGCTTGGCCGGGTGGGGGGACACTGAAGCTTTCTTT	CASSLAGWGDTEAFF
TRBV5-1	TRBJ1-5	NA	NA	TGCGCCAGCAGCTTGGCCAATACAGTCCCACGCAAAATCAGCCCCCAGCATTTT	CASSLANTVPRKISPQHF